This T cell receptor beta chain was identified during a study of blood T cells in healthy people across ages. CDR3 size: 17 residues. Germline CDR1 is SGHTA and CDR2 is FQGTGA. V dropped 4 bases and J dropped 5; count of bases not matched to a gene: 15. With a J-beta primer mix and a sample-barcoded 5' primer, a second PCR ran roughly 6 to 11 cycles. All cDNA molecules were each tagged by a template-switch adaptor with 12 random nucleotides. Paired-end reads containing CDR3 totaled no fewer than 2.5 million for each sample. From the 5' RACE reads, TCRdb called clonotypes with MiXCR, one entry per CDR3 protein. This sample has 850,000 to 1,000,000 distinct CDR3 sequences, with roughly 52% found just once.

This clonotype was sampled from a man aged 30 to 45 in good health. The rearrangement uses TRBV7-3 and TRBJ2-3; the match to TRBD1 covers 7 bases. Material for sequencing was blood. The CDR3 sequence: CASSSRTGIERLDTQYF. The DNA for the CDR3 is TGTGCCAGCAGCTCACGGACAGGAATAGAGAGGCTAGATACGCAGTATTTT.